These 11 T cell receptor beta chains share one sample of origin, sequenced in a study of control samples from healthy donors and cancer patients. Sequencing used immunoSEQ multiplex PCR; TCRdb keeps in-frame clones, though not all of them. The sample records more than 65,000 clones, roughly 84% being singletons. Sequencing was carried out using blood. The receptors were sampled from a middle-aged man in good health.

The chain combines TRBV5-1 with TRBJ2-1, with TRBD2 matching over 7 bases. The germline V gene has CDR1 SGHRS and CDR2 YFSETQ. There are 15 residues in the CDR3. Trimming at V came to 4 bases and at J to 4 bases, leaving 8 bases not matched to a gene. CDR3 protein: CASSPYLAAYNEQFF. CDR3 DNA sequence: TGCGCCAGCAGCCCATATCTAGCGGCATACAATGAGCAGTTCTTC.

This clone was detected once. This chain connects TRBV19 to TRBJ1-5; D gene ambiguous. The CDR3 is 15 amino acids. The germline gives CDR1 LNHDA, CDR2 SQIVND (reference sequence). Trimming removed 6 bases at V and 4 bases at J, with 16 bases between. Here the CDR3 reads CASRRVGSGNQPQHF. In DNA form, the CDR3 reads TGTGCCAGTAGGAGGGTGGGTTCGGGAAATCAGCCCCAGCATTTT.

This rearrangement joins TRBV4-1 to TRBJ1-4; D possibly corresponds to TRBD1 (6 bases). V gave up 4 bases and J gave up 3 bases, with 18 bases separating them. This CDR3 comprises 17 residues. Per germline, CDR1 MGHRA and CDR2 YSYEKL. The chain's CDR3 is CASSRGQGLSANEKLFF. CDR3 DNA: TGCGCCAGCAGCCGGGGGCAGGGGCTTTCTGCTAATGAAAAACTGTTTTTT.

In this sample, this clone turned up once. The V gene is TRBV7-3, the J gene TRBJ1-2; no clear D. The CDR3 has 15 amino acids. CDR1 is SGHTA and CDR2 is FQGTGA in the germline V gene. Between the trimmed V and J ends, which lost 4 bases and 6 bases, there was a span of 18 bases. Here the CDR3 reads CASSSLPGYGDGYTF. The CDR3 coding sequence is TGTGCCAGCAGCTCCCTCCCCGGGTATGGGGATGGCTACACCTTC.

The chain couples TRBV4-2 to TRBJ2-2; 16 bases align to TRBD2. J gave up 6 bases and V 3 bases, and 1 base lay outside the gene matches. The germline CDR1 and CDR2 sequences are LGHNA and YNFKEQ. The CDR3 contains 16 residues. CDR3 DNA sequence: TGTGCCAGCAGCCAGGGACTAGCGGGAGGGGCCGGGGAGCTGTTTTTT. This sequence encodes CASSQGLAGGAGELFF.

This chain links TRBV2 with TRBJ1-4; D might be TRBD1 (5 bases). The V gene's germline CDR1 is SNHLY and CDR2 FYNNEI. The CDR3 totals 12 residues. Trimming removed 6 bases from V and 8 bases from J, with 10 bases in between. The CDR3 nucleotides read TGTGCCAGCAGGGGGGATACGGAAAAACTGTTTTTT. Protein: CASRGDTEKLFF. Supplemented by reference TRBV2 and TRBJ1-4, the full variable domain reads EPEVTQTPSHQVTQMGQEVILRCVPISNHLYFYWYRQILGQKVEFLVSFYNNEISEKSEIFDDQFSVERPDGSNFTLKIRSTKLEDSAMYFCASRGDTEKLFFGSGTQLSVL.

The V gene is TRBV6-1, the J gene TRBJ1-5; no definite D call. V was clipped by 0 bases and J by 4 bases, with 10 bases between them. Germline values: CDR1 MNHNS, CDR2 SASEGT. CDR3 length equals 15 residues. Here the CDR3 DNA reads TGTGCCAGCAGTGAAGCGCCCGGGAGTAATCAGCCCCAGCATTTT. Amino acid sequence: CASSEAPGSNQPQHF.

The count of this clone is one. The CDR3 protein is CASTQTGVLNTEAFF. DNA of the CDR3: TGTGCCAGCACTCAGACAGGGGTACTGAACACTGAAGCTTTCTTT. This chain links TRBV6-5 with TRBJ1-1, with 8 positions matching TRBD1. This CDR3 contains 15 residues. Trimming cost V 7 bases and J 0 bases; bases outside gene matches: 7. Germline loops: CDR1 MNHEY, CDR2 SVGAGI.

The chain couples TRBV7-8 to TRBJ2-7, with 11 bases aligning to TRBD2. There are 15 residues in the CDR3. The V segment lost 5 bases and the J segment 2 bases; nucleotides outside the gene matches: 5. Per germline, CDR1 SGHVS and CDR2 FQNEAQ. The CDR3 is CASSTGLAGAYEQYF. The CDR3 DNA is TGTGCCAGCAGCACAGGACTAGCGGGCGCCTACGAGCAGTACTTC.

The chain recombines TRBV18 with TRBJ1-6; 9 bases fit TRBD1. There are 15 residues in the CDR3. With 2 bases clipped from V and 9 bases from J, the junction kept 5 bases outside the gene matches. In germline, CDR1 is KGHSH, CDR2 LQKENI. The CDR3 spells CASSPLGTGRSPLHF. In DNA, the CDR3 is TGTGCCAGCTCACCATTGGGGACAGGGCGTTCACCCCTCCACTTT.

This clone appeared a few times. The rearrangement links TRBV4-1 to TRBJ2-7; 12 nucleotides line up with TRBD2. CDR1 is MGHRA and CDR2 is YSYEKL in the germline V gene. Unmatched junction bases numbered 1, after V lost 1 base and J lost 3 bases. The CDR3 extends over 15 amino acids. CDR3 sequence (DNA): TGCGCCAGCAGCCAAGGGACTAGCGGGATCTACGAGCAGTACTTC. Its protein product is CASSQGTSGIYEQYF.